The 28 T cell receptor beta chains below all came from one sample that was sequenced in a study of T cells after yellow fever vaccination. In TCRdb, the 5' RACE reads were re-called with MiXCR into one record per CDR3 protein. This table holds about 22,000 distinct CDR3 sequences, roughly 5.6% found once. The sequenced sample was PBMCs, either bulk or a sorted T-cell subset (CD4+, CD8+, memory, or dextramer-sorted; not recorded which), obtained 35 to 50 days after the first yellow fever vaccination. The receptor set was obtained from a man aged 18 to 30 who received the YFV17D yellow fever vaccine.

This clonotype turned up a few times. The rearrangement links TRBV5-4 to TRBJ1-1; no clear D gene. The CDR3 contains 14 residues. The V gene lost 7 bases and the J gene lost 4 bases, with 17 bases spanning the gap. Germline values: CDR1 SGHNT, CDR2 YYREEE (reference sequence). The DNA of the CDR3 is TGTGCCAGCGCCCCGGGTTCCCAAGGCACTGAAGCTTTCTTT. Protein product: CASAPGSQGTEAFF.

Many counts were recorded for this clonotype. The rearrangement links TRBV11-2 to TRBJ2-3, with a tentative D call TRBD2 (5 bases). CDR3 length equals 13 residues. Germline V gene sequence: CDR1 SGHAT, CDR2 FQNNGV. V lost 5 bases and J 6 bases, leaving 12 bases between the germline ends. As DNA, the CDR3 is TGTGCCAGCAGCCGATCTGGGGAGGATACGCAGTATTTT. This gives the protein CASSRSGEDTQYF.

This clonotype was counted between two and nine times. The CDR3 coding sequence is TGTGCCAGCAGCATGAGAGGACCGACATATGGCTACACCTTC. Protein product: CASSMRGPTYGYTF. The chain couples TRBV5-6 to TRBJ1-2, with D unclear. Trimming shortened V by 4 bases and J by 5 bases, and 15 bases separated the two germline ends. The CDR3 runs 14 residues. CDR1 is SGHDT and CDR2 is YYEEEE in the germline V gene.

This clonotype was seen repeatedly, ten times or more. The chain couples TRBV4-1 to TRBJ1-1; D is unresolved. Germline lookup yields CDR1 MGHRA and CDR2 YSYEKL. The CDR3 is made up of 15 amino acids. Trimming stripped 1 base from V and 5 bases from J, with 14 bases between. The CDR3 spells CASSQARLEQTEAFF. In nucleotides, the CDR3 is TGCGCCAGCAGCCAAGCACGATTGGAGCAGACTGAAGCTTTCTTT.

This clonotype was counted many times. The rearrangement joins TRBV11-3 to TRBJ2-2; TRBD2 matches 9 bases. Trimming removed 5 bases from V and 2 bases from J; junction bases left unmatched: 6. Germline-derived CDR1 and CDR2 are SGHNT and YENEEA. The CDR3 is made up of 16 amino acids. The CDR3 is CASSKTSGANTGELFF. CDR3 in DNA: TGTGCCAGCAGCAAGACTAGCGGAGCCAACACCGGGGAGCTGTTTTTT.

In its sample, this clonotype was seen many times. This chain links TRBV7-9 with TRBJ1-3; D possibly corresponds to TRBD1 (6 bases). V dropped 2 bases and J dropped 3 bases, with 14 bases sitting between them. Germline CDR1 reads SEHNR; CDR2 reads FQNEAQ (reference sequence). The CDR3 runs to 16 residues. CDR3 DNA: TGTGCCAGCAGCTTAAGGCCAGGGGTTAATGGAAACACCATATATTTT. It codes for CASSLRPGVNGNTIYF. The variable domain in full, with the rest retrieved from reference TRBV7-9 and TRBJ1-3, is DTGVSQNPRHKITKRGQNVTFRCDPISEHNRLYWYRQTLGQGPEFLTYFQNEAQLEKSRLLSDRFSAERPKGSFSTLEIQRTEQGDSAMYLCASSLRPGVNGNTIYFGEGSWLTVV.

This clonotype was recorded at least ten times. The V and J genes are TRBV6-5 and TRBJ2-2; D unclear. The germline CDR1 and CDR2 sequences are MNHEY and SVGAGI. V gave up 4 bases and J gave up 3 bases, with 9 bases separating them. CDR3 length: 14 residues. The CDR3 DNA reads TGTGCCAGCAGTTCTTTAGAGTACACCGGGGAGCTGTTTTTT. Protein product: CASSSLEYTGELFF.

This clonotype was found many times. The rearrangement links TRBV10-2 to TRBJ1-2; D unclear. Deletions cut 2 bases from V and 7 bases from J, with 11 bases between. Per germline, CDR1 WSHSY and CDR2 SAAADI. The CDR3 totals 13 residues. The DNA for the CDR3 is TGCGCCAGCAGTGAGAGCGGCGGGGTTGGCTACACCTTC. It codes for CASSESGGVGYTF.

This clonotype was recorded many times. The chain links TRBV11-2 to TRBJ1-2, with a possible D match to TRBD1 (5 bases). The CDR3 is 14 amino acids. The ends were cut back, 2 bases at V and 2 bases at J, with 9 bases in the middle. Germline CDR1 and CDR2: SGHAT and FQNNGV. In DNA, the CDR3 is TGTGCCAGCAGCTTATCAGCAGGGAACTATGGCTACACCTTC. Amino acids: CASSLSAGNYGYTF.

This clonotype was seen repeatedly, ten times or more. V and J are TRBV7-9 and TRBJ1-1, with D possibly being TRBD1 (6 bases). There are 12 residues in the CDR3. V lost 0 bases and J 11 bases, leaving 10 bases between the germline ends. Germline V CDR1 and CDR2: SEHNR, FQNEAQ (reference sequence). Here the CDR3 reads CASSLARGPAFF. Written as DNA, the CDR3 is TGTGCCAGCAGCTTAGCCCGGGGGCCGGCTTTCTTT.

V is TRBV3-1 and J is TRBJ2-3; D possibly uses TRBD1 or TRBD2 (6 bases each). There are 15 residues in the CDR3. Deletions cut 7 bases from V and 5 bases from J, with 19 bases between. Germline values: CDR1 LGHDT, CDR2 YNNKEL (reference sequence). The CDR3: CASTRGAVGGDTQYF. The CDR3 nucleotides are TGTGCCAGCACGAGGGGGGCAGTTGGGGGAGATACGCAGTATTTT.

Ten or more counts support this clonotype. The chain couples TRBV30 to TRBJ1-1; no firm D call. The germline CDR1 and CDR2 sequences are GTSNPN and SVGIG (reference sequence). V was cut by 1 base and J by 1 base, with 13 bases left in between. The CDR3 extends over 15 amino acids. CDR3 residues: CAWSELGFSNTEAFF. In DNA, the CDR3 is TGTGCCTGGAGTGAGCTCGGGTTCTCGAACACTGAAGCTTTCTTT. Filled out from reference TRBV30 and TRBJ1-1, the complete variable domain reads SQTIHQWPATLVQPVGSPLSLECTVEGTSNPNLYWYRQAAGRGLQLLFYSVGIGQISSEVPQNLSASRPQDRQFILSSKKLLLSDSGFYLCAWSELGFSNTEAFFGQGTRLTVV.

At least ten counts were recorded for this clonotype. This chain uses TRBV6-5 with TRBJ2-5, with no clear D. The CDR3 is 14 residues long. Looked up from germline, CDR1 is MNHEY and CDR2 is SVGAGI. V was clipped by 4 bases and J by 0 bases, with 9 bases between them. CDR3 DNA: TGTGCCAGCAGTTCTCGGTCCTACCAAGAGACCCAGTACTTC. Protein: CASSSRSYQETQYF.

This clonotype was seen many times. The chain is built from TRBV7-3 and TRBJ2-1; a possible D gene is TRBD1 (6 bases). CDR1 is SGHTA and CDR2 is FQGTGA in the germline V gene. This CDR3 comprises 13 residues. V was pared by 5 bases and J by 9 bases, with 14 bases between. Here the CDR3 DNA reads TGTGCCAGCAGCACGGGGACACATAGTGAGCAGTTCTTC. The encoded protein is CASSTGTHSEQFF.

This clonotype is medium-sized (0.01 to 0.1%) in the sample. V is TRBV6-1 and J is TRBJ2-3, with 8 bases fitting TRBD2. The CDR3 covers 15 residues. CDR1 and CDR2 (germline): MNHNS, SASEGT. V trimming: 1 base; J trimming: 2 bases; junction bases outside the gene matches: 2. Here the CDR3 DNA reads TGTGCCAGCAGTGAAGGGACTAGCCACACAGATACGCAGTATTTT. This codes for CASSEGTSHTDTQYF.

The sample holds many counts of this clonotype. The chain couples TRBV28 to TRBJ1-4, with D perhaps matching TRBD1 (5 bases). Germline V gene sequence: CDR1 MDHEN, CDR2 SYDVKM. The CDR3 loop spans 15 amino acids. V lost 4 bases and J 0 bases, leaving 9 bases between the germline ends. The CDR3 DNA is TGTGCCAGCAGTTCAAGGGACGCAACTAATGAAAAACTGTTTTTT. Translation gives CASSSRDATNEKLFF. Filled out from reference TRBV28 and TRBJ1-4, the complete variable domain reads DVKVTQSSRYLVKRTGEKVFLECVQDMDHENMFWYRQDPGLGLRLIYFSYDVKMKEKGDIPEGYSVSREKKERFSLILESASTNQTSMYLCASSSRDATNEKLFFGSGTQLSVL.

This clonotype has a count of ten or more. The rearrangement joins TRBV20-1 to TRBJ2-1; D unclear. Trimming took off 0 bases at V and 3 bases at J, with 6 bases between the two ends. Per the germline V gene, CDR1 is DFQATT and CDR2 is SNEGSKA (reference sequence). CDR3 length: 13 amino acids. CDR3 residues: CSARDFSYNEQFF. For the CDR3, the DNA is TGCAGTGCTAGAGATTTTAGCTACAATGAGCAGTTCTTC.

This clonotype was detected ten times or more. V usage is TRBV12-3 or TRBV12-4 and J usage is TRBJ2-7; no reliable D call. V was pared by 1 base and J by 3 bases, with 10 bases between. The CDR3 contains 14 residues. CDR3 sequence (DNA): TGTGCCAGCAGTTTAGGGCTCATAAACTACGAGCAGTACGTC. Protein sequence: CASSLGLINYEQYV.

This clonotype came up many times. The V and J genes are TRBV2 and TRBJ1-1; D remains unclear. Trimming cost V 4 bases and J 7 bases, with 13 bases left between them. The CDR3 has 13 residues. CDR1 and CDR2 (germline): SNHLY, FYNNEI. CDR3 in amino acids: CASSGGRVDEAFF. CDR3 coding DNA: TGTGCCAGCAGTGGCGGTAGGGTTGATGAAGCTTTCTTT.

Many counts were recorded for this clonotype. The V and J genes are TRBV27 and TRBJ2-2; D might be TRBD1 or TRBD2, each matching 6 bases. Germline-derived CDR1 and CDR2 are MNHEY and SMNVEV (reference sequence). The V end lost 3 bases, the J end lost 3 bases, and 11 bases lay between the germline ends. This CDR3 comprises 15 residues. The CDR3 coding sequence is TGTGCCAGCAGTTTTCCGGGGGCGTACACCGGGGAGCTGTTTTTT. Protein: CASSFPGAYTGELFF.

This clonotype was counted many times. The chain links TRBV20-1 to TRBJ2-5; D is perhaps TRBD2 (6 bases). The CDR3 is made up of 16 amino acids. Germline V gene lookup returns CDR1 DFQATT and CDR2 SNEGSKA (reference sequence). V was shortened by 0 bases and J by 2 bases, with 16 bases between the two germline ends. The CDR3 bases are TGCAGTGCTAGAGATCTCCCCTTTGGGGGGCAAGAGACCCAGTACTTC. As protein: CSARDLPFGGQETQYF.

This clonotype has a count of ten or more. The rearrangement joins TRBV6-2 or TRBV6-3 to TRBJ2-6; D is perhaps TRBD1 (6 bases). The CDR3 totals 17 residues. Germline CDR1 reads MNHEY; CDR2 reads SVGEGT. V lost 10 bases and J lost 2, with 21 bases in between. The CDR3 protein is CATLIQGYSPGANVLTF. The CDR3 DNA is TGTGCCACCTTAATACAGGGTTATAGCCCTGGGGCCAACGTCCTGACTTTC.

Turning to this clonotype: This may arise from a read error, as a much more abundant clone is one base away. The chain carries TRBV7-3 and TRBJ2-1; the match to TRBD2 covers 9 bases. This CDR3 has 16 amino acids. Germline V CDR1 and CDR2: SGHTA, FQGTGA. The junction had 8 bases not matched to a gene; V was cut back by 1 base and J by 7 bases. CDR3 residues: CASSLIGGGAANEQFF. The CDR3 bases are TGTGCCAGCAGCTTAATTGGCGGGGGGGCCGCGAATGAGCAGTTCTTC.

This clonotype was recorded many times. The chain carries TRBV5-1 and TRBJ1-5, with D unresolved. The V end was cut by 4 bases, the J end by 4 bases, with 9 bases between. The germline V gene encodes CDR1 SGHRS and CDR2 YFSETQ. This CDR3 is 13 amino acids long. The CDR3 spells CASSSGPNQPQHF. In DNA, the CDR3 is TGCGCCAGCAGCAGTGGGCCTAATCAGCCCCAGCATTTT.

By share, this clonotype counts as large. The CDR3 DNA reads TGCGCCAGCAGCCAGACTAGCGGTTCTGGGGCCAACGTCCTGACTTTC. Translation: CASSQTSGSGANVLTF. The chain uses TRBV4-3 and TRBJ2-6, with 9 bases identical to TRBD2. The germline V gene has CDR1 LGHNA and CDR2 YSLEER. The CDR3 runs to 16 residues. V trimming: 3 bases; J trimming: 1 base; junction bases outside the gene matches: 1.

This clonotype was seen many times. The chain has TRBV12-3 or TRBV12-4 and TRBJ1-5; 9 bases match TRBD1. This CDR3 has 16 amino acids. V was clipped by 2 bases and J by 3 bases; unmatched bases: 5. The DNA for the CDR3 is TGTGCCAGCAGTTTAACTGGACAGGGGTCCAATCAGCCCCAGCATTTT. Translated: CASSLTGQGSNQPQHF.

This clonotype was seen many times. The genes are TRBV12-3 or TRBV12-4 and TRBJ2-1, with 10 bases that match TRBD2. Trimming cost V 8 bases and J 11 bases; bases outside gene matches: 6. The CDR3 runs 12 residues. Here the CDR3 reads CASSTSGPQQFF. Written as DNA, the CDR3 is TGTGCCAGCTCGACTAGCGGGCCCCAGCAGTTCTTC.

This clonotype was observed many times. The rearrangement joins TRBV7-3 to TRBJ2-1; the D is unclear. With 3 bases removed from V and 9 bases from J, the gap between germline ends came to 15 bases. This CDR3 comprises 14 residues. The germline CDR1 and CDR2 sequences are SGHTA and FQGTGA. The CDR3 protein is CASSLGSSSVEQFF. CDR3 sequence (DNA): TGTGCCAGCAGCTTGGGTTCATCATCGGTTGAGCAGTTCTTC.